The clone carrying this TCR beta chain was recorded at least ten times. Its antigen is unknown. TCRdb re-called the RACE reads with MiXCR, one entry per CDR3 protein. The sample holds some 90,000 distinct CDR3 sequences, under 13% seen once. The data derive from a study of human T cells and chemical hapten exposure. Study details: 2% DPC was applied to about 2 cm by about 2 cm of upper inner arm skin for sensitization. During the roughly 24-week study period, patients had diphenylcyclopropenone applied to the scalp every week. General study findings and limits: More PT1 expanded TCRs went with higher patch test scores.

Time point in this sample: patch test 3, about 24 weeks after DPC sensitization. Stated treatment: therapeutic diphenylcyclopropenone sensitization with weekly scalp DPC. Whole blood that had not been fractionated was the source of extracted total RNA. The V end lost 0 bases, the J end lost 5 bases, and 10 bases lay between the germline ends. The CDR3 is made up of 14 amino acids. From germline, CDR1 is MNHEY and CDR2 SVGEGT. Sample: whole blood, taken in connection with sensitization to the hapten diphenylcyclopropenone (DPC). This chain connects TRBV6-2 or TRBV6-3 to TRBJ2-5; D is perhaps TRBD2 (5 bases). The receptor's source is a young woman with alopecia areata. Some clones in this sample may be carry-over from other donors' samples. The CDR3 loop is CASSYSGLAETQYF. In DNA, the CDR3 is TGTGCCAGCAGTTACTCTGGGCTAGCCGAGACCCAGTACTTC.